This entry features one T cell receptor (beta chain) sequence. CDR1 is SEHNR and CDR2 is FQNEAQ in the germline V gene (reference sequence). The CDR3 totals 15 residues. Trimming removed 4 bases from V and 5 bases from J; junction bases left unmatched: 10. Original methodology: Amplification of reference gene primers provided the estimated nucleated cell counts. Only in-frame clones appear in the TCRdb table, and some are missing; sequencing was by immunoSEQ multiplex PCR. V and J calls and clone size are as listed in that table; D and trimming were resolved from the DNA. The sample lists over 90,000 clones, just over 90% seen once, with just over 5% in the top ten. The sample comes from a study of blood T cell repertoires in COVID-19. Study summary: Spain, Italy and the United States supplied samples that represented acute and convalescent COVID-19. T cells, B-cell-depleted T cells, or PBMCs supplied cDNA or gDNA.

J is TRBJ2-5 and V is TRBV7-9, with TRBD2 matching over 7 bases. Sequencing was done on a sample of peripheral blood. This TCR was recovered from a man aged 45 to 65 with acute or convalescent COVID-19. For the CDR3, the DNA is TGTGCCAGCAGCTCCATTGCGGGAGTGAAGGAGACCCAGTACTTC. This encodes CASSSIAGVKETQYF. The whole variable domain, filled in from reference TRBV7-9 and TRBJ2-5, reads DTGVSQNPRHKITKRGQNVTFRCDPISEHNRLYWYRQTLGQGPEFLTYFQNEAQLEKSRLLSDRFSAERPKGSFSTLEIQRTEQGDSAMYLCASSSIAGVKETQYFGPGTRLLVL.